The TCR beta chain under discussion was sequenced for a study of CD8+ T cells in alopecia areata. Germline CDR1 MNHDT, CDR2 YYDKIL. The CDR3 consists of 14 residues. TCR sequencing used cDNA made by reverse transcription of extracted RNA. This table comes from immunoSEQ multiplex PCR, and its TCRdb copy is limited to in-frame clones, with some not included. This sample includes more than 90,000 clones with no singletons; its ten biggest clones take up about 20%. Study-wide findings and caveats: Clonality exceeded that of normal scalp in lesional scalp, most notably in alopecia totalis/universalis. When scalp samples are sequenced, resident alphabeta T cells of normal skin are also captured.

As for this clone: Its antigen remains unidentified. Germline and genes: mouse. The read terminates 4 residues ahead of where the CDR3 ends, so the germline J gene completes it.

The chain combines TRBV17 with TRBJ2-1, with TRBD1 matching over 10 bases. This clonotype was sampled from a C3H/HeJ mouse with alopecia areata. This line is of MHC haplotype H2-k. The sequenced sample consisted of lesional skin. Incomplete CDR3 DNA: TGTGCTAGCAGGCTCCGGGACAGGGGAGCT. Protein: CASRLRDRGA. The CDR3 in its entirety is CASRLRDRGAEQFF.